A selection of T cell receptor beta chains follows, all from one sample in a study of blood T cell repertoires in COVID-19. The data were produced by immunoSEQ multiplex PCR, yet TCRdb's version contains in-frame clones alone and is incomplete. The sample contains about half a million clones, 80% to 90% of which appear only once. The sample was peripheral blood. The receptor source for this set is a human donor in a cohort sampled during active COVID-19. CDR3s include the opening cysteine and the closing phenylalanine or tryptophan. D genes are given only for firm matches. Some rows mark clone size as missing; the rest say once, few, many or name a class of expanded clone.

TRBD1	TRBV28	TRBJ1-1	NA	CASSLPRDRGTEAFF	TGTGCCAGCAGTTTGCCCCGGGACAGGGGTACTGAAGCTTTCTTT
TRBD1	TRBV27	TRBJ1-2	NA	CASSLSGGAYGYTF	TGTGCCAGCAGTTTATCAGGGGGCGCATATGGCTACACCTTC
TRBD2	TRBV2	TRBJ2-5	NA	CASSQTSAKETQYF	TGTGCCAGCAGTCAGACTAGCGCCAAAGAGACCCAGTACTTC
NA	TRBV30	TRBJ1-6	few	CAWSPGSNSALHF	TGTGCCTGGAGCCCAGGGTCGAATTCAGCCCTCCACTTT
TRBD1	TRBV29-1	TRBJ1-1	few	CSTSTGGTEAFF	TGCAGCACTTCGACAGGGGGCACTGAAGCTTTCTTT
NA	TRBV15	TRBJ2-5	NA	CATSRDGGQKETQYF	TGTGCCACCAGCAGAGACGGGGGACAGAAAGAGACCCAGTACTTC
NA	TRBV11-2	TRBJ2-7	NA	CASSLHPGVSSYEQYF	TGTGCCAGCAGCTTACACCCAGGCGTAAGCTCCTACGAGCAGTACTTC
NA	TRBV11-3	TRBJ2-5	NA	CASSLGAGSQETQYF	TGTGCCAGCAGCTTAGGCGCAGGGTCCCAAGAGACCCAGTACTTC
TRBD1	TRBV30	TRBJ1-1	NA	CAWSEPGGAEYTEAFF	TGTGCCTGGAGCGAGCCAGGGGGCGCCGAATACACTGAAGCTTTCTTT
TRBD1	TRBV9	TRBJ2-7	NA	CASSPGGQGGSYEQYF	TGTGCCAGCAGCCCCGGGGGACAGGGTGGGTCCTACGAGCAGTACTTC
TRBD1	TRBV2	TRBJ2-5	NA	CASGTGRQRETQYF	TGTGCCAGCGGGACAGGCCGACAAAGGGAGACCCAGTACTTC
NA	TRBV5-1	TRBJ2-7	NA	CASSKGQLPYEQYF	TGCGCCAGCAGCAAAGGACAGCTACCCTACGAGCAGTACTTC
NA	TRBV5-4	TRBJ1-1	NA	CASSLAGPRGTEAFF	TGTGCCAGCAGCCTGGCCGGTCCCAGGGGCACTGAAGCTTTCTTT
NA	TRBV9	TRBJ1-2	NA	CASSASTDNYGYTF	TGTGCCAGCAGCGCTTCGACAGACAACTATGGCTACACCTTC
TRBD1	TRBV4-3	TRBJ1-1	NA	CASSQGQGNTEAFF	TGCGCCAGCAGCCAAGGACAGGGGAACACTGAAGCTTTCTTT
NA	TRBV9	TRBJ2-2	NA	CASSVTGRSTGELFF	TGTGCCAGCAGCGTGACAGGGAGGAGCACCGGGGAGCTGTTTTTT
TRBD1	TRBV28	TRBJ1-5	NA	CASTDHRGVSQPQHF	TGTGCCAGCACCGACCACAGGGGGGTAAGTCAGCCCCAGCATTTT
NA	TRBV4-3	TRBJ2-1	NA	CASSHYGPYNEQFF	TGCGCCAGCAGCCACTACGGTCCCTACAATGAGCAGTTCTTC
TRBD1	TRBV6-5	TRBJ1-5	few	CASRQGSLNQPQHF	TGTGCCAGCCGACAGGGGTCCCTCAATCAGCCCCAGCATTTT
TRBD2	TRBV9	TRBJ2-1	NA	CASSSREGGSYNEQFF	TGTGCCAGCAGCTCCCGGGAGGGCGGCTCCTACAATGAGCAGTTCTTC
TRBD2	TRBV7-9	TRBJ2-3	NA	CASSFFGGGTDTQYF	TGTGCCAGCAGCTTCTTCGGGGGGGGCACAGATACGCAGTATTTT
TRBD1	TRBV5-6	TRBJ1-2	NA	CASRRTGGSYGYTF	TGTGCCAGCAGGAGGACAGGGGGCAGCTATGGCTACACCTTC
TRBD2	TRBV10-1	TRBJ2-1	NA	CASSESVAGGPNNEQFF	TGCGCCAGCAGTGAGTCTGTAGCGGGAGGGCCTAATAATGAGCAGTTCTTC
TRBD2	TRBV30	TRBJ2-2	NA	CAWSVWTSGDTGELFF	TGTGCCTGGAGTGTATGGACTAGCGGGGACACCGGGGAGCTGTTTTTT
TRBD1	TRBV9	TRBJ2-2	NA	CASSVVPIQGAGELFF	TGTGCCAGCAGCGTAGTCCCAATACAGGGGGCCGGGGAGCTGTTTTTT
TRBD1	TRBV11-3	TRBJ1-5	NA	CASSWVDAKDRAHQPQHF	TGTGCCAGCAGCTGGGTCGACGCGAAGGACAGGGCCCATCAGCCCCAGCATTTT
TRBD2	TRBV7-9	TRBJ2-7	NA	CASSLGASGRDTEQYF	TGTGCCAGCAGCTTAGGGGCTAGCGGGAGGGATACCGAGCAGTACTTC
NA	TRBV5-4	TRBJ1-4	once	CASSLDSGASEKLFF	TGTGCCAGCAGCTTGGATTCAGGGGCGTCTGAAAAACTGTTTTTT
TRBD1	TRBV19	TRBJ1-2	NA	CASSQQDRGEGYTF	TGTGCCAGTAGTCAACAAGACAGGGGCGAGGGCTACACCTTC
TRBD2	TRBV30	TRBJ2-7	NA	CAWTKGLERAEQYF	TGTGCCTGGACAAAGGGACTAGAAAGAGCCGAGCAGTACTTC
NA	TRBV21-1	TRBJ2-7	NA	CASSKAHGPNYYEQYF	TGTGCCAGCAGCAAAGCGCATGGGCCAAATTACTACGAGCAGTACTTC
TRBD1	TRBV9	TRBJ1-5	NA	CASGQGENQPQHF	TGTGCCAGCGGACAGGGGGAAAATCAGCCCCAGCATTTT
TRBD1	TRBV4-2	TRBJ2-2	NA	CASSQDPGQVSGELFF	TGTGCCAGCAGCCAAGACCCGGGACAGGTGTCCGGGGAGCTGTTTTTT
NA	TRBV9	TRBJ2-1	NA	CASSPRVPPGYNEQFF	TGTGCCAGCAGCCCGAGGGTCCCACCGGGTTACAATGAGCAGTTCTTC
NA	TRBV5-8	TRBJ2-5	NA	CASSLLAPPETQYF	TGTGCCAGCAGCTTGCTAGCGCCGCCAGAGACCCAGTACTTC
NA	TRBV5-4	TRBJ1-1	NA	CASSGGGVQNSEAFF	TGTGCCAGCAGCGGAGGTGGGGTACAGAATTCTGAAGCTTTCTTT
TRBD1	TRBV19	TRBJ2-2	NA	CASNPGQAYTGELFF	TGTGCCAGTAATCCGGGACAGGCATACACCGGGGAGCTGTTTTTT
TRBD1	TRBV28	TRBJ2-5	NA	CASSATGTRETQYF	TGTGCCAGCAGTGCGACAGGGACGCGGGAGACCCAGTACTTC
NA	TRBV19	TRBJ2-5	NA	CASSIQATETQYF	TGTGCCAGTAGTATACAAGCCACAGAGACCCAGTACTTC
TRBD2	TRBV19	TRBJ2-3	NA	CATCTLAGTDTQYF	TGTGCCACCTGTACCCTAGCGGGCACAGATACGCAGTATTTT
TRBD1	TRBV5-6	TRBJ1-3	NA	CASSFKTGLGNTIYF	TGTGCCAGCAGCTTTAAGACAGGGCTCGGAAACACCATATATTTT
TRBD2	TRBV20-1	TRBJ2-1	NA	CSLLANEQFF	TGCAGTTTACTAGCGAATGAGCAGTTCTTC
NA	TRBV11-2	TRBJ2-7	NA	CASSPQGAYEQYF	TGTGCCAGCAGCCCCCAAGGGGCCTACGAGCAGTACTTC
NA	TRBV11-1	TRBJ2-1	NA	CASSRQSRWQFF	TGTGCCAGCAGCCGGCAGTCTAGATGGCAGTTCTTC
NA	TRBV12-3/TRBV12-4	TRBJ2-5	NA	CASSSRESTQYF	TGTGCCAGCAGTTCTAGGGAGAGTACCCAGTACTTC
NA	TRBV24-1	TRBJ2-7	once	CATSDFQAPYEQYF	TGTGCCACCAGTGATTTTCAGGCGCCCTACGAGCAGTACTTC
NA	TRBV28	TRBJ1-5	NA	CASSLRINQPQHF	TGTGCCAGCAGTTTGAGAATCAATCAGCCCCAGCATTTT
TRBD2	TRBV24-1	TRBJ2-1	NA	CATSDRAGGPRNEQFF	TGTGCCACCAGTGATCGGGCGGGAGGGCCTAGAAATGAGCAGTTCTTC
TRBD2	TRBV4-3	TRBJ2-2	NA	CASSRSGTIPNTGELFF	TGCGCCAGCAGCCGATCAGGGACTATTCCGAACACCGGGGAGCTGTTTTTT
NA	TRBV4-2	TRBJ1-5	NA	CASSQEGVQNQPQHF	TGTGCCAGCAGCCAAGAAGGGGTCCAGAATCAGCCCCAGCATTTT
NA	TRBV4-1	TRBJ1-6	NA	CASSQVYSPLHF	TGCGCCAGCAGCCAAGTCTATTCACCCCTCCACTTT
NA	TRBV6-1	TRBJ2-2	once	CASTHQGNTGELFF	TGTGCCAGCACCCACCAGGGGAACACCGGGGAGCTGTTTTTT
TRBD1	TRBV30	TRBJ2-6	NA	CAWGTGSSGANVLTF	TGTGCCTGGGGGACAGGCTCCTCTGGGGCCAACGTCCTGACTTTC
TRBD1	TRBV5-1	TRBJ2-3	once	CASSLGTGGTDTQYF	TGCGCCAGCAGCCTGGGGACAGGGGGCACAGATACGCAGTATTTT
NA	TRBV19	TRBJ1-5	NA	CASQGVAPYAEPQHF	TGTGCCAGTCAAGGGGTGGCACCCTATGCAGAGCCCCAGCATTTT